This T cell receptor (beta chain) was found in a study of blood T cell repertoires in COVID-19. Study summary: Specimens from acute and convalescent COVID-19 originated in the United States, Italy and Spain.

Germline V CDR1 and CDR2: SGHVS, FNYEAQ. Trimming took 5 bases from V and 3 from J, leaving 11 bases between them. CDR3 length equals 13 residues. Per the original methods: Estimates of nucleated cell counts were drawn from the amplification of reference gene primers. The data were produced by immunoSEQ multiplex PCR, yet TCRdb's version contains in-frame clones alone and is incomplete. V, J and clone size reflect that table, while D and trimming were determined from the DNA. This repertoire shows around 60,000 clones, 65% to 80% found once; its top ten account for approximately 21%. This clone was detected only once.

This chain links TRBV7-6 with TRBJ2-7, with TRBD2 as a possible D gene (6 bases). Specimen: peripheral blood. The TCR was taken from a man younger than 40 with COVID-19, enrolled during active disease. CDR3 nucleotide sequence: TGTGCCAGCAGCCGGGAGCCCAGCTACGAGCAGTACTTC. Encoded protein: CASSREPSYEQYF.